These 30 T cell receptor beta chains originate from one sample sequenced in a study of cytomegalovirus exposure and HLA in healthy donors. In the PCR, 60 Vbeta and 13 Jbeta primers were used. The repertoire was sequenced with immunoSEQ multiplex PCR; TCRdb's copy has only in-frame clones and lacks some. This table holds roughly 90,000 clones, 65% to 85% found once. Sequencing input: PBMCs. These receptors all come from a man aged 18 to 30 in good health and CMV-seronegative.

CDR3 DNA sequence: TGTGCCTGGAGTGTACTTCTGGGCCGTTACAATTCACCCCTCCACTTT. Translated, it gives CAWSVLLGRYNSPLHF. J is TRBJ1-6 and V is TRBV30; no reliable D call. The V and J ends lost 0 bases and 7 bases respectively, with 16 bases between them. This CDR3 region has 16 residues. The germline V gene encodes CDR1 GTSNPN and CDR2 SVGIG (reference sequence).

V usage is TRBV10-1 and J usage is TRBJ2-7; 10 nucleotides line up with TRBD1. Germline V gives CDR1 WNHNN, CDR2 SYGVQD (reference sequence). This CDR3 has 14 amino acids. J gave up 5 bases and V 5 bases, and 6 bases lay outside the gene matches. CDR3 in DNA: TGCGCCAGCAGTCCGGGACAGGGGTCGCACGAGCAGTACTTC. Translation gives CASSPGQGSHEQYF.

J is TRBJ1-5 and V is TRBV6-1, with TRBD1 identical over 10 bases. The CDR3 covers 15 residues. CDR1 and CDR2 from the germline V gene are MNHNS and SASEGT. V shed 10 bases, J shed 7 bases, and the junction held 13 bases outside the gene matches. DNA of the CDR3: TGTGCCACCCAGACAGGGGGCTTTATCGAACAGCCCCAGCATTTT. This sequence encodes CATQTGGFIEQPQHF.

This chain joins TRBV6-1 and TRBJ2-7; tentatively, D is TRBD2 (5 bases). Germline CDR1 is MNHNS and CDR2 is SASEGT. CDR3 length: 13 amino acids. Deletions cut 10 bases from V and 4 bases from J, with 17 bases between. The CDR3 DNA sequence: TGTGCCACCGGCGGAGGATATGGGTACGAGCAGTACTTC. It yields the protein CATGGGYGYEQYF.

The chain has TRBV4-2 and TRBJ1-1; D unclear. Between the trimmed V and J ends, which lost 1 base and 4 bases, there was a span of 13 bases. The CDR3 contains 15 residues. Germline assignment: CDR1 LGHNA and CDR2 YNFKEQ. CDR3 nucleotide sequence: TGTGCCAGCAGCCAAGTTTTGGGGAGAACCACTGAAGCTTTCTTT. It is translated as CASSQVLGRTTEAFF.

The gene calls are TRBV6-1 and TRBJ1-5; 7 bases align to TRBD1. This CDR3 spans 14 amino acids. The germline CDR1 and CDR2 sequences are MNHNS and SASEGT. Trimming at V came to 8 bases and at J to 2 bases, leaving 6 bases not matched to a gene. The CDR3 DNA reads as TGTGCCAGCGGCCCCGGACAGGGCAATCAGCCCCAGCATTTT. As protein: CASGPGQGNQPQHF.

The chain uses TRBV19 and TRBJ1-5; weak D call: TRBD1 (5 bases). The CDR3 loop spans 14 amino acids. Germline lookup yields CDR1 LNHDA and CDR2 SQIVND (reference sequence). V lost 4 bases and J 9 bases, leaving 16 bases between the germline ends. The CDR3 sequence: CASSSGAVSGPQHF. As DNA, the CDR3 is TGTGCCAGTAGTAGCGGGGCCGTGAGTGGGCCCCAGCATTTT.

This chain connects TRBV27 to TRBJ1-5; D not resolved. The germline V gene encodes CDR1 MNHEY and CDR2 SMNVEV (reference sequence). This CDR3 comprises 15 residues. The germline V and J ends were trimmed by 6 bases and 2 bases, with 14 bases remaining between them. CDR3: CASRLWASGNQPQHF. DNA of the CDR3: TGTGCCAGCAGACTGTGGGCATCTGGCAATCAGCCCCAGCATTTT.

The chain is built from TRBV30 and TRBJ2-7, with D possibly matching TRBD2 (6 bases). Germline V lookup: CDR1 GTSNPN, CDR2 SVGIG (reference sequence). Trimming left V 1 base short and J 0 bases short, with 19 bases between. CDR3 length: 17 residues. This chain's CDR3 is CAWSAPLAPGHSYEQYF. CDR3 coding DNA: TGTGCCTGGAGTGCTCCTCTAGCGCCGGGCCACTCCTACGAGCAGTACTTC.

The CDR3 DNA follows: TGTGCCAGCAGGTCTACAGGGCGCCACTACGAGCAGTACTTC. Its protein is CASRSTGRHYEQYF. The rearrangement links TRBV6-6 to TRBJ2-7; D might be TRBD1 (6 bases). This CDR3 is built from 14 residues. With 6 bases removed from V and 3 bases from J, the gap between germline ends came to 15 bases. Germline V gene sequence: CDR1 MNHNY, CDR2 SVGAGI (reference sequence).

The genes are TRBV28 and TRBJ1-4, with TRBD1 matching over 9 bases. This CDR3 comprises 14 residues. Germline CDR1 reads MDHEN; CDR2 reads SYDVKM. V lost 8 bases to trimming and J lost 8 bases; unmatched junction nucleotides: 9. CDR3 DNA sequence: TGTGCCAGCTCTACAGGGGGCTCGGAGGAAAAACTGTTTTTT. Translating it yields CASSTGGSEEKLFF.

V and J are TRBV30 and TRBJ1-2; perhaps TRBD1 as D (5 bases). Germline loops: CDR1 GTSNPN, CDR2 SVGIG (reference sequence). The CDR3 totals 15 residues. V was trimmed by 3 bases and J by 6 bases, leaving 20 bases between them. The CDR3 spells CAWSPRGTITHGYTF. Written as DNA, the CDR3 is TGTGCCTGGAGCCCCCGGGGGACCATAACCCATGGCTACACCTTC.

This clone was seen only once. V and J are TRBV30 and TRBJ2-3; D perhaps matches TRBD2 (6 bases). Trimming pared 6 bases from V and 0 bases from J, leaving 19 bases between. In germline, CDR1 is GTSNPN, CDR2 SVGIG (reference sequence). The CDR3 is 16 residues long. CDR3 loop: CACHRGGGTSTDTQYF. The CDR3 region has the DNA TGTGCCTGCCACCGGGGTGGAGGGACTAGCACAGATACGCAGTATTTT.

This chain connects TRBV5-4 to TRBJ1-1, with D possibly TRBD1 on 5 matching bases. Trimming took 0 bases from V and 0 from J, leaving 6 bases between them. Germline V CDR1 and CDR2: SGHNT, YYREEE (reference sequence). The CDR3 covers 14 residues. The CDR3 DNA reads as TGTGCCAGCAGCTTGGAACAGGTGAACACTGAAGCTTTCTTT. Its protein product is CASSLEQVNTEAFF.

This clone was detected only once. V is TRBV9 and J is TRBJ2-1; D is perhaps TRBD1 (6 bases). The V gene's germline CDR1 is SGDLS and CDR2 YYNGEE. Trimming shortened V by 0 bases and J by 5 bases, and 18 bases separated the two germline ends. This CDR3 spans 17 amino acids. The CDR3 coding sequence is TGTGCCAGCAGCGTAGCTTGGGGGCGGGTTACTAACAATGAGCAGTTCTTC. Its translation: CASSVAWGRVTNNEQFF.

The V call is TRBV6-5, the J call TRBJ1-2, with D possibly TRBD1 on 6 matching bases. The CDR3 extends over 14 amino acids. Per germline, CDR1 MNHEY and CDR2 SVGAGI. Trimming removed 0 bases at V and 8 bases at J, with 13 bases between. The CDR3 region has the DNA TGTGCCAGCAGTTACTCAACAGGGTCTCAAGGCTACACCTTC. It translates to CASSYSTGSQGYTF.

This chain uses TRBV7-8 with TRBJ1-5; TRBD1 matches 8 bases. After removal of 2 bases from V and 4 bases from J, the junction contained 7 bases not matched to a gene. CDR1 and CDR2 from the germline V gene are SGHVS and FQNEAQ. CDR3 length: 16 amino acids. In nucleotides, the CDR3 is TGTGCCAGCAGCTTATTCGGAGGACAGGGAAATCAGCCCCAGCATTTT. It specifies CASSLFGGQGNQPQHF.

This chain connects TRBV5-1 to TRBJ2-1; 13 positions match TRBD2. The CDR3 covers 17 residues. J lost 4 bases, V lost 4 bases, and 8 bases had no gene match. Germline-derived CDR1 and CDR2 are SGHRS and YFSETQ. The CDR3 reads CASSPNPLAGGYNEQFF. The CDR3 region has the DNA TGCGCCAGCAGCCCGAACCCACTAGCGGGAGGGTACAATGAGCAGTTCTTC.

This clone was detected a few times. The chain couples TRBV5-1 to TRBJ2-1; D ambiguous. V was trimmed by 1 base and J by 6 bases, leaving 5 bases between them. Germline CDR1 is SGHRS and CDR2 is YFSETQ. The CDR3 is 12 residues long. The CDR3 spells CASSLFRNEQFF. In nucleotides, the CDR3 is TGCGCCAGCAGCTTGTTTCGCAATGAGCAGTTCTTC.

This clone is a singleton in its sample. The chain uses TRBV7-9 and TRBJ2-5; weak D call: TRBD1 (6 bases). Germline CDR1 is SEHNR and CDR2 is FQNEAQ (reference sequence). The CDR3 length is 15 residues. V lost 5 bases and J lost 7, with 20 bases in between. The CDR3, as DNA: TGTGCCAGCAGCCGAAACCTCCGGGACATCTTGACCCAGTACTTC. Translating gives CASSRNLRDILTQYF.

This clone appeared a single time. The chain employs TRBV28 and TRBJ2-7, with 8 positions matching TRBD2. After removal of 2 bases from V and 6 bases from J, the junction contained 6 bases not matched to a gene. The CDR3 sequence is 14 residues long. Germline V gene data show CDR1 as MDHEN and CDR2 as SYDVKM. The CDR3 DNA follows: TGTGCCAGCAGTTTACCGGGACTAGAGAGCGAGCAGTACTTC. Translation: CASSLPGLESEQYF. Variable domain in full (rest from reference TRBV28 and TRBJ2-7): DVKVTQSSRYLVKRTGEKVFLECVQDMDHENMFWYRQDPGLGLRLIYFSYDVKMKEKGDIPEGYSVSREKKERFSLILESASTNQTSMYLCASSLPGLESEQYFGPGTRLTVT.

This clone was seen just once. The J gene is TRBJ2-5, the V gene TRBV7-9, with 13 bases that match TRBD2. CDR1 SEHNR and CDR2 FQNEAQ come from the germline V gene (reference sequence). Germline trimming cut 6 bases from V and 2 bases from J; bases unmatched to any gene: 9. The CDR3 runs 17 residues. The CDR3 protein is CASSAGLAGVWQETQYF. In nucleotides, the CDR3 is TGTGCCAGCAGTGCCGGACTAGCGGGAGTTTGGCAAGAGACCCAGTACTTC.

This clone was seen once. The chain is built from TRBV29-1 and TRBJ2-5; 15 bases agree with TRBD2. Trimming at V came to 2 bases and at J to 2 bases, leaving 15 bases not matched to a gene. The CDR3 sequence is 20 residues long. CDR1 SQVTM and CDR2 ANQGSEA come from the germline V gene. The CDR3: CSVEPWPGLAGGSLQETQYF. CDR3 sequence (DNA): TGCAGCGTTGAACCTTGGCCGGGACTAGCGGGAGGTAGTTTACAAGAGACCCAGTACTTC.

The gene calls are TRBV11-2 and TRBJ2-7, with 12 bases that match TRBD1. The CDR3 extends over 13 amino acids. CDR1 is SGHAT, CDR2 FQNNGV, per germline. V dropped 10 bases and J dropped 6; count of bases not matched to a gene: 7. CDR3 DNA: TGTGCCACCAATCGGGACAGGGGGCGCGAGCAGTACTTC. Its translation: CATNRDRGREQYF.

This rearrangement joins TRBV5-1 to TRBJ1-1, with TRBD1 identical over 8 bases. Germline V gene data show CDR1 as SGHRS and CDR2 as YFSETQ. This CDR3 has 15 amino acids. Unmatched junction bases numbered 7, after V lost 4 bases and J lost 2 bases. The CDR3 reads CASSAYRGANTEAFF. The CDR3 DNA reads as TGCGCCAGCAGCGCGTACAGGGGGGCTAACACTGAAGCTTTCTTT.

J is TRBJ2-1 and V is TRBV28, with TRBD2 identical over 7 bases. The junction had 15 bases not matched to a gene; V was cut back by 5 bases and J by 8 bases. Looked up from germline, CDR1 is MDHEN and CDR2 is SYDVKM. This CDR3 region has 16 residues. Written as DNA, the CDR3 is TGTGCCAGCAGTCCCCCATTTGTGGCGGGAGCCGATGAGCAGTTCTTC. This encodes CASSPPFVAGADEQFF.

This chain uses TRBV30 with TRBJ1-2; D not resolved. There are 12 residues in the CDR3. Germline CDR1 and CDR2: GTSNPN and SVGIG (reference sequence). V lost 2 bases to trimming and J lost 0 bases, with 4 bases between them. The CDR3 region is CAWSITNYGYTF. The CDR3, as DNA: TGTGCCTGGAGTATAACTAACTATGGCTACACCTTC.

The chain is built from TRBV11-2 and TRBJ1-2; 7 positions match TRBD1. This CDR3 region has 15 residues. CDR1 is SGHAT and CDR2 is FQNNGV in the germline V gene. V was pared by 1 base and J by 3 bases, with 5 bases of the junction left unmatched. CDR3: CASSLGFRGDYGYTF. CDR3 sequence (DNA): TGTGCCAGCAGCTTAGGATTCAGGGGGGACTATGGCTACACCTTC. Drawing the rest from reference TRBV11-2 and TRBJ1-2, the complete variable domain is EAGVAQSPRYKIIEKRQSVAFWCNPISGHATLYWYQQILGQGPKLLIQFQNNGVVDDSQLPKDRFSAERLKGVDSTLKIQPAKLEDSAVYLCASSLGFRGDYGYTFGSGTRLTVV.

The chain couples TRBV28 to TRBJ2-7; D is perhaps TRBD1 (5 bases). V shed 3 bases and J shed 2 bases, with 8 bases lying between them. CDR1 and CDR2 (germline): MDHEN, SYDVKM. The CDR3 contains 13 residues. The CDR3 sequence is CASSLLRAYEQYF. In DNA, the CDR3 is TGTGCCAGCAGTTTGCTCAGGGCCTACGAGCAGTACTTC.

The chain has TRBV7-9 and TRBJ2-1; TRBD2 aligns across 7 bases. The V gene's germline CDR1 is SEHNR and CDR2 FQNEAQ (reference sequence). The CDR3 covers 14 residues. The J segment lost 5 bases and the V segment lost 5 bases, leaving 6 bases of the junction unmatched. The CDR3 is CASSPRETHNEQFF. CDR3 nucleotides: TGTGCCAGCAGCCCGCGGGAGACCCACAATGAGCAGTTCTTC.